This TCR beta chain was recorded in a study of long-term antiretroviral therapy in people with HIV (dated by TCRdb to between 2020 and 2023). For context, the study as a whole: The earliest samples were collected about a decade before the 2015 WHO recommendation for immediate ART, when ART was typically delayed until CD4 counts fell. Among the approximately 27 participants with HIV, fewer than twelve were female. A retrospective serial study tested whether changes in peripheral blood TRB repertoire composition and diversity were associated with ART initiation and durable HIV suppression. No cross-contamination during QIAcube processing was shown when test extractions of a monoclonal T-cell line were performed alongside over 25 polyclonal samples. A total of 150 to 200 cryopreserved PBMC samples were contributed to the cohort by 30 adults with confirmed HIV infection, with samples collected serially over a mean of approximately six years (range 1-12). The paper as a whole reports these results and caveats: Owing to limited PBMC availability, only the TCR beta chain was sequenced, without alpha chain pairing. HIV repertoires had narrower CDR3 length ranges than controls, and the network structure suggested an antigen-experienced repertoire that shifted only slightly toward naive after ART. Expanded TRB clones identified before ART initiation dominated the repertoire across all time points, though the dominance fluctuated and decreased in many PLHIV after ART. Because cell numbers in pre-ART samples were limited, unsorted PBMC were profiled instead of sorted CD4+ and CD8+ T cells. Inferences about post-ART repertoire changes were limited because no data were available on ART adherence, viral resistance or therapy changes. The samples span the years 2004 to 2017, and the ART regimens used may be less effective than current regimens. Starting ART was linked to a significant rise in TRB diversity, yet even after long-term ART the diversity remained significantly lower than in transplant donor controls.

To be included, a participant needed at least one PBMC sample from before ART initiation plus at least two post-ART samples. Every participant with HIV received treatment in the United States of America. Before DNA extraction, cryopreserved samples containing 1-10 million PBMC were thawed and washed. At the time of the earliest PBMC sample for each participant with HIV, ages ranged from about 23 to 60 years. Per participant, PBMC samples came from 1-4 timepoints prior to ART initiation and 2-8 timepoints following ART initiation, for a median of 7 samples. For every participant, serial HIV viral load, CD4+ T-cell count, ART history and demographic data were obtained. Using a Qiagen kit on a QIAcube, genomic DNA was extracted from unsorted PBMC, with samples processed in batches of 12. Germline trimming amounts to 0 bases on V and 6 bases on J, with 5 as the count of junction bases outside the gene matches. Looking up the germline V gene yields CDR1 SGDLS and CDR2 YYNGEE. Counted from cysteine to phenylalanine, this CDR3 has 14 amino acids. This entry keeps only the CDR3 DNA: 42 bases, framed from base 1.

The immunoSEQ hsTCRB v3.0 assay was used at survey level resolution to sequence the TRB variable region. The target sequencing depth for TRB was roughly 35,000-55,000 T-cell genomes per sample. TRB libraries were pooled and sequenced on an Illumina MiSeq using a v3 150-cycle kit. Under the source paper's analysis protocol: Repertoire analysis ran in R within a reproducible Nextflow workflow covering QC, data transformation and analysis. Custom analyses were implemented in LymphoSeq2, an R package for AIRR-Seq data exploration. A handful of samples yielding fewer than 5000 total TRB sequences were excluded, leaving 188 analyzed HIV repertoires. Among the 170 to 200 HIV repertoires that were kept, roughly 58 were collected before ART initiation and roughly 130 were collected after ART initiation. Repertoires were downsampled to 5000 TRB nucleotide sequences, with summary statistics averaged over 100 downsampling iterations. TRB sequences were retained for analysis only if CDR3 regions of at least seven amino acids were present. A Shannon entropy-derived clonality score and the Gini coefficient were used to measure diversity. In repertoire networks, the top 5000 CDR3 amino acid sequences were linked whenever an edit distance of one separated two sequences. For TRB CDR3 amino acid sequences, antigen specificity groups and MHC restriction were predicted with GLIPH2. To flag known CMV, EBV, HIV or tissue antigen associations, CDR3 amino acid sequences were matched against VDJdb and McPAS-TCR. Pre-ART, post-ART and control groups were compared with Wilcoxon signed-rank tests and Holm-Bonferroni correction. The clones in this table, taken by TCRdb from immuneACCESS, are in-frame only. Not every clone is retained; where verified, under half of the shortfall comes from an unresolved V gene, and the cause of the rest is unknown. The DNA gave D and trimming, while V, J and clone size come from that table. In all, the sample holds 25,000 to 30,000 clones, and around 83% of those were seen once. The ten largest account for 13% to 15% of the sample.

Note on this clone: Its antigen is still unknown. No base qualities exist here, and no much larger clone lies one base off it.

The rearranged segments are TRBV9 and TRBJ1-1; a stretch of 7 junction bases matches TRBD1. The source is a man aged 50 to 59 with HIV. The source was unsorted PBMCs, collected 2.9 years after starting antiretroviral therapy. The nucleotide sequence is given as TGTGCCAGCAGCGTAGGTGCAGGGGGGGCTGAAGCTTTCTTT. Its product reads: CASSVGAGGAEAFF.